This T cell receptor (beta chain) appears in the sequencing data of a study of blood T cell repertoires in COVID-19. CDR3 length equals 14 residues. V lost 4 bases and J lost 2, with 9 bases in between. Germline-derived CDR1 and CDR2 are LNHDA and SQIVND (reference sequence). TCRdb keeps only in-frame clones here, not all; method: immunoSEQ multiplex PCR. This table has just over 300,000 clones, around 92% appearing once. The sequence was obtained from a woman in her twenties or thirties with COVID-19, enrolled during active disease. V and J are TRBV19 and TRBJ1-5; D uncertain. Sequenced sample: peripheral blood. The CDR3 DNA sequence: TGTGCCAGTAGTACAGACGGGGGCAATCAGCCCCAGCATTTT. It specifies CASSTDGGNQPQHF.